This TCR beta chain came from a study of OX40 agonist ivuxolimab in advanced cancers. Whole-study results and caveats: Some of the nonresponding patients also showed low levels of normalized T-cell clonal expansion.

Here immunoSEQ multiplex PCR was the method, and the copy in TCRdb shows in-frame clones only, minus some. The profile shows fewer than 25,000 clones, 88% of them singletons. Points on this clone: The antigen remains undetermined.

The CDR3 runs 15 residues. V lost 7 bases and J lost 0, with 10 bases in between. Germline loops: CDR1 LNHDA, CDR2 SQIVND (reference sequence). Sequenced material: CD4+ or CD8+ T cells sorted from blood, taken in a trial of the OX40 agonist ivuxolimab. The sequence came from an adult with an advanced solid tumor such as melanoma, head and neck, liver or kidney cancer. V and J are TRBV19 and TRBJ1-6; no definite D call. CDR3 amino acids: CASKGETSYNSPLHF. The CDR3 coding sequence is TGTGCCAGTAAAGGAGAGACCTCCTATAATTCACCCCTCCACTTT.